The clone carrying this T cell receptor beta chain was detected once. No antigen is known for it. The data are from a study of cytomegalovirus exposure and HLA in healthy donors. Primers included in the PCR were 60 Vbeta and 13 Jbeta primers. Using immunoSEQ multiplex PCR, the repertoire was profiled, and TCRdb retains in-frame clones only, with some absent. The table includes 80,000 to 95,000 clones, around 59% detected once. Trimming left V 1 base short and J 4 bases short, with 8 bases between. The germline V gene has CDR1 SGHRS and CDR2 YFSETQ. The CDR3 is 13 residues long. Study-wide points: In a later analysis, V- and J-gene trimming of beta chains associated with a DCLRE1C missense variant, replicated independently. Of the V segments, some could not be distinguished, including TRBV6-2 and TRBV6-3, and were excluded.

This TCR came from a human donor in good health. The V and J genes are TRBV5-1 and TRBJ1-1, with D perhaps TRBD1 (6 bases). The sequencing input was PBMCs. The CDR3 DNA is TGCGCCAGCAGCTTGTTGGGGGCCACTGAAGCTTTCTTT. This codes for CASSLLGATEAFF.